A selection of T cell receptor beta chains follows, all from one sample in a study of T cell responses to AZD1222 COVID-19 vaccine. The assay was immunoSEQ multiplex PCR, and TCRdb's table has in-frame clones only and misses some. The table includes approximately 140,000 clones, more than 85% detected once. The sample here was peripheral blood, taken on day 0 of AZD1222 vaccination. The source is an adult in good health. CDR3s include the opening cysteine and the closing phenylalanine or tryptophan. D genes are given only for firm matches. Rows may omit the clone size; those that give it use once, few, many or a size class.

d_gene,j_gene,abundance,v_gene,CDR3aa,CDR3nt
TRBD2,TRBJ2-2,.,TRBV6-4,CASASGSFGTGELFF,TGTGCCAGCGCTAGCGGGAGCTTCGGCACCGGGGAGCTGTTTTTT
TRBD1,TRBJ1-6,.,TRBV9,CASSALPGQGGSPLHF,TGTGCCAGCAGCGCCCTTCCCGGACAGGGAGGCTCACCCCTCCACTTT
.,TRBJ2-3,.,TRBV19,CASRSYDRSSTDTQYF,TGTGCCAGTAGAAGCTACGACAGGTCTAGCACAGATACGCAGTATTTT
.,TRBJ2-3,.,TRBV9,CASSVNPRTDTQYF,TGTGCCAGCAGCGTCAATCCCCGCACAGATACGCAGTATTTT
TRBD2,TRBJ2-1,few,TRBV7-9,CASSLALAGTYNEQFF,TGTGCCAGCAGCTTAGCTCTAGCGGGGACATACAATGAGCAGTTCTTC
.,TRBJ2-1,once,TRBV7-3,CASSLRMGNEQFF,TGTGCCAGCAGCTTGCGGATGGGCAATGAGCAGTTCTTC
.,TRBJ1-2,.,TRBV6-5,CASRTGLAGRHGYTF,TGTGCCAGCAGGACGGGACTAGCTGGGCGTCATGGCTACACCTTC
.,TRBJ2-1,once,TRBV6-5,CASKSGTYNEQFF,TGTGCCAGCAAAAGCGGAACCTACAATGAGCAGTTCTTC
TRBD2,TRBJ2-1,.,TRBV9,CASGTLADPYNEQFF,TGTGCCAGCGGGACCCTAGCGGACCCCTACAATGAGCAGTTCTTC
TRBD1,TRBJ1-1,.,TRBV4-2,CASSPRTGMNTEAFF,TGTGCCAGCAGCCCCCGGACAGGCATGAACACTGAAGCTTTCTTT
TRBD1,TRBJ1-2,once,TRBV7-9,CASSLAARTGHLNYGYTF,TGTGCCAGCAGCTTAGCGGCACGGACAGGGCACCTTAACTATGGCTACACCTTC
TRBD2,TRBJ2-7,.,TRBV20-1,CSASPLPGLAYEQYF,TGCAGTGCTAGTCCTCTACCCGGACTAGCATACGAGCAGTACTTC
TRBD1,TRBJ1-1,.,TRBV5-6,CASSLVGGRTEAFF,TGTGCCAGCAGCTTGGTAGGGGGCCGGACTGAAGCTTTCTTT
.,TRBJ2-5,.,TRBV6-5,CASIFGRGQGETQYF,TGTGCCAGCATTTTCGGGAGGGGGCAGGGCGAGACCCAGTACTTC
TRBD1,TRBJ1-1,.,TRBV4-1,CASSQESYRGPVNTEAFF,TGCGCCAGCAGCCAAGAGTCGTACAGGGGGCCAGTGAACACTGAAGCTTTCTTT
TRBD2,TRBJ2-1,.,TRBV30,CAWSGGSGYNEQFF,TGTGCCTGGAGTGGAGGTAGCGGGTACAATGAGCAGTTCTTC
TRBD1,TRBJ2-3,.,TRBV10-1,CASSRTGGGTDTQYF,TGCGCCAGCAGTCGTACAGGGGGCGGCACAGATACGCAGTATTTT
.,TRBJ1-1,.,TRBV9,CASSVARGGTEAFF,TGTGCCAGCAGCGTAGCAAGGGGGGGCACTGAAGCTTTCTTT
.,TRBJ2-1,once,TRBV7-9,CASSLGTRNEQFF,TGTGCCAGCAGCTTAGGTACCCGTAATGAGCAGTTCTTC
.,TRBJ2-1,.,TRBV6-1,CASSEGLSHEQFF,TGTGCCAGCAGTGAAGGACTTAGCCATGAGCAGTTCTTC
.,TRBJ2-3,.,TRBV7-2,CASSLLGYSTDTQYF,TGTGCCAGCAGCTTACTGGGGTACAGCACAGATACGCAGTATTTT
.,TRBJ1-1,.,TRBV18,CASSRGTGRLNTEAFF,TGTGCCAGCTCACGTGGGACGGGACGTTTGAACACTGAAGCTTTCTTT
.,TRBJ1-4,.,TRBV21-1,CASRGQGSFSEKLFF,TGTGCCAGCAGAGGACAGGGGAGTTTTAGTGAAAAACTGTTTTTT
TRBD1,TRBJ1-2,.,TRBV9,CASSRASTGGYTF,TGTGCCAGCAGCAGGGCCTCGACAGGGGGCTACACCTTC
.,TRBJ2-1,.,TRBV29-1,CSVEAIRNEQFF,TGCAGCGTTGAGGCCATACGCAATGAGCAGTTCTTC
TRBD2,TRBJ2-7,.,TRBV4-1,CASSPGLAGRYYEQYF,TGCGCCAGCAGCCCCGGACTAGCGGGACGATACTACGAGCAGTACTTC
.,TRBJ1-1,.,TRBV19,CASSAGQNLEAFF,TGTGCCAGTAGTGCAGGACAGAACCTTGAAGCTTTCTTT
.,TRBJ2-7,.,TRBV6-5,CASSITSSSSYEQYF,TGTGCCAGCAGTATTACTAGCTCGAGCTCCTACGAGCAGTACTTC
TRBD2,TRBJ2-6,.,TRBV7-2,CASSLRLGGGSSGANVLTF,TGTGCCAGCAGCTTAAGGTTGGGCGGGGGTAGCTCTGGGGCCAACGTCCTGACTTTC
.,TRBJ1-3,.,TRBV9,CASSGQLGHTIYF,TGTGCCAGCAGCGGACAATTAGGGCATACCATATATTTT
.,TRBJ1-2,.,TRBV11-2,CASSLVGSPNYGYTF,TGTGCCAGCAGCTTAGTAGGCAGCCCTAACTATGGCTACACCTTC
TRBD1,TRBJ2-3,.,TRBV5-6,CASSLIRGRPDTQYF,TGTGCCAGCAGCTTGATTAGGGGGCGTCCAGATACGCAGTATTTT
TRBD2,TRBJ2-7,.,TRBV7-3,CASSLLAGALHEQYF,TGTGCCAGCAGCTTACTAGCGGGGGCTCTCCACGAGCAGTACTTC
TRBD1,TRBJ2-2,.,TRBV11-2,CASILRTGGGTGELFF,TGTGCCAGCATCCTCAGGACAGGGGGCGGGACCGGGGAGCTGTTTTTT
.,TRBJ2-1,.,TRBV19,CASKVFGLYNEQFF,TGTGCCAGTAAGGTCTTTGGCCTCTACAATGAGCAGTTCTTC
TRBD2,TRBJ2-3,.,TRBV10-2,CASTELAGARGTQYF,TGCGCCAGCACGGAGCTAGCGGGGGCCCGCGGTACGCAGTATTTT
.,TRBJ2-2,large,TRBV5-1,CASSFQPANTGELFF,TGCGCCAGCAGCTTCCAACCAGCGAACACCGGGGAGCTGTTTTTT
.,TRBJ1-2,.,TRBV5-1,CASSLHPGEKAYGYTF,TGCGCCAGCAGCTTGCACCCTGGGGAAAAAGCCTATGGCTACACCTTC
.,TRBJ1-3,once,TRBV30,CAWAGGTVGNTIYF,TGTGCCTGGGCAGGTGGGACGGTCGGAAACACCATATATTTT
TRBD1,TRBJ2-7,.,TRBV6-5,CASSYTTGTGGYEQYF,TGTGCCAGCAGTTACACCACCGGGACAGGGGGCTACGAGCAGTACTTC
TRBD1,TRBJ1-4,.,TRBV2,CASRDRGLLATNEKLFF,TGTGCCAGCAGGGACAGGGGGCTCCTGGCAACTAATGAAAAACTGTTTTTT
TRBD1,TRBJ2-7,once,TRBV6-5,CASSFRQGEQYF,TGTGCCAGCAGTTTTCGACAGGGCGAGCAGTACTTC
TRBD1,TRBJ2-3,once,TRBV2,CASTTGWTDTQYF,TGTGCCAGCACGACAGGGTGGACAGATACGCAGTATTTT
.,TRBJ2-5,once,TRBV18,CASSPTVSQETQYF,TGTGCCAGCTCACCCACAGTGAGCCAAGAGACCCAGTACTTC
TRBD2,TRBJ2-1,.,TRBV2,CASIGTSGGAVNEQFF,TGTGCCAGCATCGGGACGAGCGGGGGGGCCGTAAATGAGCAGTTCTTC
.,TRBJ2-7,.,TRBV12-5,CASGYRGGYEQYF,TGTGCTAGTGGTTACAGGGGAGGGTACGAGCAGTACTTC
.,TRBJ1-3,.,TRBV10-3,CAISAGQFGNTIYF,TGTGCCATCAGCGCGGGACAATTCGGAAACACCATATATTTT
.,TRBJ2-1,.,TRBV7-9,CASSLRQTRDNEQFF,TGTGCCAGCAGCTTACGCCAGACTAGGGACAATGAGCAGTTCTTC
.,TRBJ2-2,.,TRBV2,CASRDRPNTGELFF,TGTGCCAGCAGAGACAGACCGAACACCGGGGAGCTGTTTTTT
TRBD1,TRBJ1-1,few,TRBV6-5,CASSFLQGRKAFF,TGTGCCAGCAGTTTCTTACAGGGGCGCAAGGCTTTCTTT